There are many counts of the clone carrying this T cell receptor (beta chain). Its antigen is undetermined. The CDR3 spans 13 residues. Germline loops: CDR1 SGHTA, CDR2 FQGNSA. V lost 5 bases and J 10 bases, leaving 12 bases between the germline ends. The data originate from a study of T cells after yellow fever vaccination. Study-level results: The study found a weaker secondary response that peaked faster, day 5 versus 15.

The study made its TCR cDNA through 5'RACE template switching. That step introduced a universal primer site along with UMIs. A single record per CDR3 protein comes from TCRdb applying MiXCR to the 5' RACE reads. In the table there are about 120,000 distinct CDR3 sequences, 6.5% to 9% of which are singletons. Sequenced material: CD4+ T cells sorted from PBMCs, taken roughly 46 days after the first yellow fever vaccination. The chain has TRBV7-2 and TRBJ1-6; no reliable D call. This clonotype was sampled from a man aged 18 to 29 who received the YFV17D yellow fever vaccine. The CDR3 nucleotides are TGTGCCAGCAGCCTAGAACTTGGGTCACCCCTCCACTTT. This sequence encodes CASSLELGSPLHF.